The 2 T cell receptor beta chains reported below all come from one sample, sequenced in a study of CD8 T cells in ankylosing spondylitis. General study findings and limits: Typical of ankylosing spondylitis blood, it appeared, was a TCR beta motif of seven to nine highly homologous variants.

These receptors have no known antigen. TCRdb re-called the 5' RACE reads with MiXCR, one entry per CDR3 protein. The sample includes under 550,000 distinct CDR3 sequences, roughly a quarter of them seen just once. Input material: blood, either unsorted or a sorted T cell fraction (not recorded which). The receptors here all came from a male donor with ankylosing spondylitis.

The rearrangement uses TRBV24-1 and TRBJ1-2; no definite D call. There are 12 residues in the CDR3. Trimming cost V 4 bases and J 7 bases, with 9 bases left between them. Germline assignment: CDR1 KGHDR and CDR2 SFDVKD. Here the CDR3 DNA reads TGTGCCACCAGTGACCAAGGCTTTGGCTACACCTTC. It specifies CATSDQGFGYTF.

This chain uses TRBV11-2 with TRBJ2-1, with 10 bases identical to TRBD2. The germline V gene encodes CDR1 SGHAT and CDR2 FQNNGV. The CDR3 runs to 15 residues. V lost 1 base, J lost 10 bases, and 7 bases stayed unmatched. This CDR3 is CASSLGASGRREQFF. In nucleotides, the CDR3 is TGTGCCAGCAGCTTAGGGGCTAGCGGGAGAAGGGAGCAGTTCTTC.